The 2 T cell receptor beta chains listed next were all sequenced from one sample in a study of T cell repertoires in aging, cancer and after chemotherapy. TCR beta rearrangements were amplified from peripheral blood genomic DNA. TRB rearrangements spanning V, D and J were amplified using mixed TRB-A/B primers. TCRdb recomputed calls from the multiplex PCR reads with MiXCR, one row per CDR3 protein. In the table there are about 2,700 distinct CDR3 sequences, just under 25% of which are singletons. The sequenced sample was blood. The receptors stem from a human donor with a solid tumor.

By proportion, this clonotype is medium-sized. The CDR3 nucleotides read TGTGCCAGCAGCTTGCGTGGACGGTATGGCTACACCTTC. This codes for CASSLRGRYGYTF. This chain uses TRBV5-6 with TRBJ1-2; D unresolved. The length of the CDR3 is 13 residues. Germline V gene lookup returns CDR1 SGHDT and CDR2 YYEEEE. Trimming pared 1 base from V and 5 bases from J, leaving 9 bases between.

This clonotype showed up just a few times. The V call is TRBV5-6, the J call TRBJ1-1, with no clear D. CDR1 and CDR2 from the germline V gene are SGHDT and YYEEEE. The length of the CDR3 is 14 residues. V was pared by 1 base and J by 6 bases, with 13 bases between. Written as DNA, the CDR3 is TGTGCCAGCAGCTTGATTAGAACGGGCCCTGAAGCTTTCTTT. Translating gives CASSLIRTGPEAFF.